These 26 T cell receptor beta chains were all obtained from the same sample, sequenced in a study of response to subunit inactivated influenza vaccine. Using its own MiXCR run on the RT-PCR reads, TCRdb lists one record per CDR3 protein. The table has a few hundred thousand distinct CDR3 sequences, around 11% seen once; the top ten hold approximately 11%. In addition, the sample was reused for a study of T cells expressing NK-cell markers. This second study says: Beta-chain TCR cDNA was generated via 5'RACE template switching with UMIs.

The material was PBMCs from blood, obtained on the day of vaccination. The receptors were sampled from a man in his fifties who received an inactivated influenza vaccine.

This clonotype showed up just a few times. The chain recombines TRBV5-1 with TRBJ1-5; no clear D. V was cut by 4 bases and J by 1 base, with 15 bases left in between. Looked up from germline, CDR1 is SGHRS and CDR2 is YFSETQ. The CDR3 extends over 16 amino acids. This CDR3 reads CASSTEGPKSNQPQHF. CDR3 nucleotides: TGCGCCAGCAGCACGGAAGGCCCTAAGAGCAATCAGCCCCAGCATTTT.

This clonotype was picked up many times. J is TRBJ2-5 and V is TRBV5-1, with 8 bases identical to TRBD1. CDR1 and CDR2 from the germline V gene are SGHRS and YFSETQ. This CDR3 contains 14 residues. J lost 3 bases, V lost 5 bases, and 6 bases had no gene match. CDR3 in amino acids: CASRRGQGEETQYF. CDR3 nucleotide sequence: TGCGCCAGCAGACGCGGACAGGGAGAAGAGACCCAGTACTTC.

The sample holds a few counts of this clonotype. The chain combines TRBV4-3 with TRBJ2-5, with D possibly called TRBD1 or TRBD2 (5 bases each). Trimming pared 0 bases from V and 6 bases from J, leaving 11 bases between. CDR1 and CDR2 (germline): LGHNA, YSLEER. The CDR3 is 14 amino acids. Here the CDR3 DNA reads TGCGCCAGCAGCCAAGAGAGGGGTAGGAAGACCCAGTACTTC. Protein: CASSQERGRKTQYF.

V usage is TRBV28 and J usage is TRBJ1-2, with D unresolved. Per germline, CDR1 MDHEN and CDR2 SYDVKM. The CDR3 has 13 amino acids. The V end was cut by 6 bases, the J end by 4 bases, with 12 bases between. The CDR3 bases are TGTGCCAGCAGCAACGCCGGAACCTATGGCTACACCTTC. This translates into CASSNAGTYGYTF.

The J gene is TRBJ1-1, the V gene TRBV20-1; unclear D gene. The CDR3 is made up of 13 amino acids. Germline V CDR1 and CDR2: DFQATT, SNEGSKA (reference sequence). V lost 0 bases, J lost 2 bases, and 7 bases lay in between. CDR3 sequence reads: CSARDQRNTEAFF. The CDR3 bases are TGCAGTGCTAGAGATCAGAGAAACACTGAAGCTTTCTTT.

This clonotype was seen a few times. The chain uses TRBV20-1 and TRBJ2-7; 7 nucleotides match TRBD2. Germline values: CDR1 DFQATT, CDR2 SNEGSKA (reference sequence). Trimming took 6 bases from V and 3 from J; bases not matched to a gene: 14. The CDR3 is made up of 15 amino acids. DNA for the CDR3: TGCAGTGCCCCTAGAGCGGCGGGAGCCGTCTACGAGCAGTACTTC. It encodes CSAPRAAGAVYEQYF.

The V call is TRBV20-1, the J call TRBJ2-1, with D perhaps matching TRBD1 (6 bases). The CDR3 contains 13 residues. V lost 0 bases and J lost 4, with 7 bases in between. Germline V gives CDR1 DFQATT, CDR2 SNEGSKA (reference sequence). The CDR3 DNA reads TGCAGTGCTAGAGAGGGACAATACAATGAGCAGTTCTTC. It translates to CSAREGQYNEQFF.

This chain uses TRBV9 with TRBJ2-1; TRBD2 is a possible D gene (5 bases). The CDR3 is made up of 12 amino acids. V was pared by 3 bases and J by 8 bases, with 9 bases between. Looked up from germline, CDR1 is SGDLS and CDR2 is YYNGEE. CDR3: CASSGVSDEQFF. In DNA form, the CDR3 reads TGTGCCAGCAGCGGGGTTAGCGATGAGCAGTTCTTC. Looking up the rest from reference TRBV9 and TRBJ2-1 gives the full variable domain: DSGVTQTPKHLITATGQRVTLRCSPRSGDLSVYWYQQSLDQGLQFLIQYYNGEERAKGNILERFSAQQFPDLHSELNLSSLELGDSALYFCASSGVSDEQFFGPGTRLTVL.

The sample holds one count of this clonotype. The V call is TRBV4-2, the J call TRBJ2-2, with D perhaps TRBD2 (5 bases). Germline V gene data show CDR1 as LGHNA and CDR2 as YNFKEQ. The CDR3 has 17 amino acids. Trimming shortened V by 2 bases and J by 0 bases, and 13 bases separated the two germline ends. The CDR3 is CASSQFLSGANTGELFF. As DNA, the CDR3 is TGTGCCAGCAGCCAATTCTTGTCCGGGGCGAACACCGGGGAGCTGTTTTTT.

In this sample, this clonotype turned up a few times. V is TRBV6-2 or TRBV6-3 and J is TRBJ1-2; 7 bases line up with TRBD1. This CDR3 contains 13 residues. The germline gives CDR1 MNHEY, CDR2 SVGEGT. V dropped 2 bases and J dropped 4; count of bases not matched to a gene: 1. CDR3 residues: CASSYGDSYGYTF. CDR3 sequence (DNA): TGTGCCAGCAGTTACGGGGACAGCTATGGCTACACCTTC.

J is TRBJ2-7 and V is TRBV19; 12 bases match TRBD2. V was pared by 4 bases and J by 6 bases, with 7 bases of the junction left unmatched. The CDR3 spans 15 residues. From germline, CDR1 is LNHDA and CDR2 SQIVND (reference sequence). CDR3 sequence reads: CASSTLAGGPLEQYF. The CDR3 DNA is TGTGCCAGTAGTACCCTAGCGGGAGGGCCTCTCGAGCAGTACTTC.

This clonotype was detected a few times. The chain couples TRBV6-2 or TRBV6-3 to TRBJ1-1; D gene unclear. This CDR3 contains 13 residues. Germline lookup yields CDR1 MNHEY and CDR2 SVGEGT. V dropped 7 bases and J dropped 3 bases, with 12 bases sitting between them. CDR3 DNA: TGTGCCAGCACCCCGGGTCTCTACACTGAAGCTTTCTTT. This codes for CASTPGLYTEAFF.

In its sample, this clonotype was seen many times. The chain employs TRBV7-2 and TRBJ2-7; the D gene is possibly TRBD2 (6 bases). From germline, CDR1 is SGHTA and CDR2 FQGNSA. Deletions cut 3 bases from V and 3 bases from J, with 12 bases between. This CDR3 region has 14 residues. For the CDR3, the DNA is TGTGCCAGCAGCTTGTACCGGGACTTCTACGAGCAGTACTTC. Its translation: CASSLYRDFYEQYF.

The V and J genes are TRBV18 and TRBJ1-5; TRBD1 matches 11 bases. Germline V gene lookup returns CDR1 KGHSH and CDR2 LQKENI. V was pared by 5 bases and J by 2 bases, with 5 bases of the junction left unmatched. The CDR3 sequence is 16 residues long. CDR3 sequence reads: CASSGQGARGNQPQHF. In nucleotides, the CDR3 is TGTGCCAGCTCAGGACAGGGGGCGCGGGGCAATCAGCCCCAGCATTTT.

The chain links TRBV12-3 or TRBV12-4 to TRBJ2-4; unclear D gene. The CDR3 runs 16 residues. Trimming removed 5 bases from V and 6 bases from J, with 20 bases in between. The CDR3 loop reads CASSPFSATDRNIQYF. CDR3 nucleotide sequence: TGTGCCAGCAGTCCTTTCTCCGCAACCGACCGAAACATTCAGTACTTC.

In DNA, the CDR3 is TGCGCCAGCAGCTTGTGGGGCAGTCAGAATGAAAAACTGTTTTTT. It encodes CASSLWGSQNEKLFF. The chain combines TRBV5-1 with TRBJ1-4, with D possibly TRBD1 on 5 matching bases. The CDR3 length is 15 residues. Germline-derived CDR1 and CDR2 are SGHRS and YFSETQ. V lost 1 base, J lost 5 bases, and 12 bases lay in between.

In its sample, this clonotype was seen a few times. J is TRBJ2-3 and V is TRBV18; the D is unclear. Between the trimmed V and J ends, which lost 4 bases and 0 bases, there was a span of 17 bases. CDR1 KGHSH and CDR2 LQKENI come from the germline V gene. The CDR3 length is 17 residues. The CDR3 DNA sequence: TGTGCCAGCTCACTGAAAACCGGGCAGAGAAGCACAGATACGCAGTATTTT. This codes for CASSLKTGQRSTDTQYF.

This sequence joins TRBV3-1 and TRBJ2-7, with D perhaps TRBD2 (5 bases). With 0 bases removed from V and 0 bases from J, the gap between germline ends came to 9 bases. CDR1 is LGHDT, CDR2 YNNKEL, per germline (reference sequence). The CDR3 extends over 15 amino acids. For the CDR3, the DNA is TGTGCCAGCAGCCAAGAGTACGGGGTCTCCTACGAGCAGTACTTC. Encoded protein: CASSQEYGVSYEQYF.

This clonotype appeared a few times. This chain links TRBV20-1 with TRBJ2-1, with TRBD1 matching 7 bases. V lost 0 bases to trimming and J lost 2 bases; unmatched junction nucleotides: 7. This CDR3 has 16 residues. The germline V gene encodes CDR1 DFQATT and CDR2 SNEGSKA (reference sequence). The CDR3 region is CSARDPRTGAYNEQFF. The CDR3, as DNA: TGCAGTGCTAGAGATCCAAGGACAGGAGCCTACAATGAGCAGTTCTTC.

The chain links TRBV5-1 to TRBJ2-7; TRBD2 matches 10 bases. The CDR3 is made up of 15 amino acids. Germline CDR1 is SGHRS and CDR2 is YFSETQ. Trimming at V came to 0 bases and at J to 3 bases, leaving 3 bases not matched to a gene. CDR3 sequence reads: CASSLVVAGGYEQYF. The CDR3 DNA reads as TGCGCCAGCAGCTTGGTGGTAGCGGGGGGCTACGAGCAGTACTTC.

This clonotype was found a few times. J is TRBJ1-5 and V is TRBV3-1; tentatively, D is TRBD1 (6 bases). This CDR3 is built from 18 residues. CDR1 is LGHDT, CDR2 YNNKEL, per germline (reference sequence). V gave up 7 bases and J gave up 3 bases, with 25 bases separating them. This CDR3 is CASNNSVPLRDTNQPQHF. The CDR3 nucleotides read TGTGCCAGCAACAATTCTGTTCCGCTCCGGGACACCAATCAGCCCCAGCATTTT.

In DNA form, the CDR3 reads TGTGCCAGCAGTTTATCGGCCGGGTACACAGATACGCAGTATTTT. It translates to CASSLSAGYTDTQYF. The rearrangement links TRBV12-3 or TRBV12-4 to TRBJ2-3; D is undetermined. CDR3 length: 15 amino acids. V was trimmed by 2 bases and J by 2 bases, leaving 11 bases between them.

This clonotype was recorded at least ten times. This sequence joins TRBV5-1 and TRBJ2-2, with D tentatively TRBD1 (7 bases). The germline CDR1 and CDR2 sequences are SGHRS and YFSETQ. V dropped 7 bases and J dropped 6 bases, with 13 bases sitting between them. The CDR3 length is 13 residues. The CDR3 DNA follows: TGCGCCAGCCGAACAGGGGAGGCCGGGGAGCTGTTTTTT. Translating it yields CASRTGEAGELFF.

The chain is built from TRBV6-2 or TRBV6-3 and TRBJ2-2, with a weak D call TRBD1 (5 bases). This CDR3 contains 13 residues. CDR1 and CDR2 from the germline V gene are MNHEY and SVGEGT. Between the trimmed V and J ends, which lost 5 bases and 4 bases, there was a span of 8 bases. The CDR3 bases are TGTGCCAGCAGTGTGACAGCCACCGGGGAGCTGTTTTTT. Translation gives CASSVTATGELFF.

This clonotype was seen a few times. The chain has TRBV18 and TRBJ2-1; TRBD2 matches 8 bases. CDR1 and CDR2 from the germline V gene are KGHSH and LQKENI. The length of the CDR3 is 18 residues. V lost 4 bases to trimming and J lost 0 bases; unmatched junction nucleotides: 11. DNA for the CDR3: TGTGCCAGCTCACTTAGATTTCAGCGGGAGAACTCCTACAATGAGCAGTTCTTC. It is translated as CASSLRFQRENSYNEQFF.

The chain joins TRBV7-8 to TRBJ2-7; D gene unclear. There are 17 residues in the CDR3. Germline V gene lookup returns CDR1 SGHVS and CDR2 FQNEAQ. Between the trimmed V and J ends, which lost 1 base and 5 bases, there was a span of 21 bases. The CDR3 reads CASSLEGTGRTYHEQYF. CDR3 sequence (DNA): TGTGCCAGCAGCTTAGAAGGCACCGGCCGGACGTACCACGAGCAGTACTTC.